This record concerns one T cell receptor (beta chain) sequence. Per the original data handling: From reference gene primer amplification, estimates of nucleated cell counts were derived. Measured with immunoSEQ multiplex PCR; TCRdb has only the in-frame clones, and not every one. Clone size and the V and J calls come from that table; the DNA yielded D and trimming. The repertoire includes about 100,000 clones, around 88% of them detected once, and under 5.5% sits in the top ten. This sample was included in a study of blood T cell repertoires in COVID-19. Across the study: Acute and convalescent COVID-19 samples came from the United States, Italy and Spain. PBMCs, B-cell-depleted T cells, or T cells were the source of the cDNA or gDNA that made up the material.

The V gene lost 5 bases and the J gene lost 5 bases, with 13 bases spanning the gap. Germline V gene sequence: CDR1 MNHEY, CDR2 SVGAGI. CDR3 length: 13 amino acids. V is TRBV6-5 and J is TRBJ2-7; D is perhaps TRBD2 (5 bases). This sequence originates from a human donor in a cohort sampled during active COVID-19. Sample: peripheral blood. The CDR3 DNA reads TGTGCCAGCAGTCTCCTAGCAGGCAACGAGCAGTACTTC. Protein sequence: CASSLLAGNEQYF.